The TCR beta chain described here comes from a study of identical twins. Study-wide points: For zero-insertion analyses, partial confounding could come from invariant MAIT and iNKT cells. The models systematically underestimated how much out-of-frame TCR alpha was shared in monozygotic twins. There were fewer insertions in abundant cord blood beta clonotypes, but memory repertoires showed no such pattern.

This clonotype has a handful of counts. The target antigen is unknown. The CDR3 loop spans 16 amino acids. V dropped 4 bases and J dropped 0 bases, with 13 bases sitting between them. From the 5' RACE reads, TCRdb called clonotypes with MiXCR, one entry per CDR3 protein. The sample shows about 700,000 distinct CDR3 sequences, under 9% of them seen only once. All donors comprised healthy Caucasians. These data also formed part of another study, on yellow fever vaccine responses in identical twins.

The sample consisted of PBMCs. The sequence derives from a woman aged 18-30 years in good health. V and J are TRBV12-3 or TRBV12-4 and TRBJ2-4; no clear D gene. The CDR3 DNA reads as TGTGCCAGCAGTTCCCGCAGCATAGAAGCCAAAAACATTCAGTACTTC. Its protein product is CASSSRSIEAKNIQYF.